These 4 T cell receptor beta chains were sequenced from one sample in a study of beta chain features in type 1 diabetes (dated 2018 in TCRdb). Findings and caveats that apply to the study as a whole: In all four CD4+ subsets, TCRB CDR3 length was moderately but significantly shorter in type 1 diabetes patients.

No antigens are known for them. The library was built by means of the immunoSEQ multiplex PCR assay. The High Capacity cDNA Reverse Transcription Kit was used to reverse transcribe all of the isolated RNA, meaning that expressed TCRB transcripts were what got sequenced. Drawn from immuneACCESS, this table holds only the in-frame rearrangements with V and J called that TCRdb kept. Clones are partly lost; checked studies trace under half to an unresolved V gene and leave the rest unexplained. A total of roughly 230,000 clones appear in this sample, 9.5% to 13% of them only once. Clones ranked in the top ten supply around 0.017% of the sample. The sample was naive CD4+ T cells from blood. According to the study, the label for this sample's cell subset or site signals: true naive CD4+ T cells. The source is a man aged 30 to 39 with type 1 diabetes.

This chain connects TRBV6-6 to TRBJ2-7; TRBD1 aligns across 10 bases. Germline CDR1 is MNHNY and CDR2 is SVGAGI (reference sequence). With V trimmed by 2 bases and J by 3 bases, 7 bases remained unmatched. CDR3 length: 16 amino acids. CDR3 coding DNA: TGTGCCAGCAGTTACCAAGGGACAGGGGAAAACTACGAGCAGTACTTC. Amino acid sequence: CASSYQGTGENYEQYF.

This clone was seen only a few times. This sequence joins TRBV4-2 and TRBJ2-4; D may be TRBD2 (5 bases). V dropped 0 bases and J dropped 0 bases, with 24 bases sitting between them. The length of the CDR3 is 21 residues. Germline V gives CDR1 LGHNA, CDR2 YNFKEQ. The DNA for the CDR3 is TGTGCCAGCAGCCAAGATCTGGCCGTGGCGGGTTCCTCCCTAGCCAAAAACATTCAGTACTTC. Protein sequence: CASSQDLAVAGSSLAKNIQYF.

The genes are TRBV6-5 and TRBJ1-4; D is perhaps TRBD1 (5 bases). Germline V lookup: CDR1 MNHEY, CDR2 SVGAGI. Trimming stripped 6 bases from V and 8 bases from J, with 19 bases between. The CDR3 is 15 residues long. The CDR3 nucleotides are TGTGCCAGCAGCTCGATCCCGGGACGGGGGGAAAAACTGTTTTTT. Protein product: CASSSIPGRGEKLFF.

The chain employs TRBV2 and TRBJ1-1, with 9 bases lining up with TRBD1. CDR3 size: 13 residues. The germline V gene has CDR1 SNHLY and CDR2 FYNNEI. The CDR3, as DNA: TGTGCAGGACAGGGGCCAGGAGTCACTGAAGCTTTCTTT. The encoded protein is CAGQGPGVTEAFF.